One sample yielded the 29 T cell receptor beta chains listed below, sequenced in a study of cytomegalovirus exposure and HLA in healthy donors. It was with 60 Vbeta and 13 Jbeta primers that the PCR ran. Here immunoSEQ multiplex PCR was the method, and the copy in TCRdb shows in-frame clones only, minus some. The data show over 150,000 clones, with 68% seen just once and approximately 1.5% held by the top ten. The sequenced sample was PBMCs. The source of these receptors is a man aged 45-65 years in good health and CMV-seronegative.

This clone was observed a few times. The rearrangement links TRBV18 to TRBJ1-2; 12 nucleotides line up with TRBD1. Germline lookup yields CDR1 KGHSH and CDR2 LQKENI. The CDR3 is made up of 15 amino acids. V trimming: 2 bases; J trimming: 6 bases; junction bases outside the gene matches: 4. DNA of the CDR3: TGTGCCAGCTCACCAGGGACAGGGGGCGCGAATGGCTACACCTTC. It translates to CASSPGTGGANGYTF.

The chain employs TRBV28 and TRBJ1-5; possible D gene TRBD1, 6 bases. The CDR3 runs to 16 residues. The V gene lost 1 base and the J gene lost 2 bases, with 12 bases spanning the gap. CDR1 is MDHEN and CDR2 is SYDVKM in the germline V gene. The CDR3 DNA reads as TGTGCCAGCAGTTTATCTGGGACATTGGGCAATCAGCCCCAGCATTTT. This gives the protein CASSLSGTLGNQPQHF.

The rearrangement links TRBV5-1 to TRBJ1-3; 8 bases agree with TRBD1. Germline lookup yields CDR1 SGHRS and CDR2 YFSETQ. After removal of 2 bases from V and 1 base from J, the junction contained 8 bases not matched to a gene. CDR3 length: 17 residues. The CDR3: CASSFWTGRGSGNTIYF. As DNA, the CDR3 is TGCGCCAGCAGCTTCTGGACAGGGAGGGGTTCTGGAAACACCATATATTTT. The full variable domain, in which reference TRBV5-1 and TRBJ1-3 provide the parts outside the CDR3, is KAGVTQTPRYLIKTRGQQVTLSCSPISGHRSVSWYQQTPGQGLQFLFEYFSETQRNKGNFPGRFSGRQFSNSRSEMNVSTLELGDSALYLCASSFWTGRGSGNTIYFGEGSWLTVV.

This clone was seen a single time. DNA of the CDR3: TGCGCCAGCAGCAATGATCGGGGTCGAGAGACCCAGTACTTC. Amino acids: CASSNDRGRETQYF. The chain combines TRBV5-1 with TRBJ2-5, with D possibly matching TRBD2 (5 bases). From germline, CDR1 is SGHRS and CDR2 YFSETQ. This CDR3 comprises 14 residues. Trimming took 4 bases from V and 4 from J, leaving 14 bases between them.

This clone was found a few times. V is TRBV4-1 and J is TRBJ1-5; tentatively, D is TRBD1 (5 bases). This CDR3 region has 15 residues. The germline V gene encodes CDR1 MGHRA and CDR2 YSYEKL. V gave up 4 bases and J gave up 7 bases, with 17 bases separating them. The CDR3 region has the DNA TGCGCCAGCAGCCCGGGGGTCATGCAGGGACAGCCCCAGCATTTT. Translated: CASSPGVMQGQPQHF.

The chain links TRBV5-1 to TRBJ2-1; 14 positions agree with TRBD2. The CDR3 has 18 residues. V gave up 4 bases and J gave up 0 bases; unmatched junction bases: 6. Per germline, CDR1 SGHRS and CDR2 YFSETQ. CDR3 amino acids: CASSPTGTSGGSYNEQFF. The CDR3 DNA reads TGCGCCAGCAGCCCGACCGGGACTAGCGGGGGCTCCTACAATGAGCAGTTCTTC. Filled out from reference TRBV5-1 and TRBJ2-1, the complete variable domain reads KAGVTQTPRYLIKTRGQQVTLSCSPISGHRSVSWYQQTPGQGLQFLFEYFSETQRNKGNFPGRFSGRQFSNSRSEMNVSTLELGDSALYLCASSPTGTSGGSYNEQFFGPGTRLTVL.

The V gene is TRBV27, the J gene TRBJ2-7; D possibly corresponds to TRBD1 (6 bases). Germline V lookup: CDR1 MNHEY, CDR2 SMNVEV (reference sequence). The CDR3 runs to 16 residues. V was clipped by 4 bases and J by 0 bases, with 16 bases between them. The CDR3, as DNA: TGTGCCAGCAGTTATTCTCCGAGGACAGCCTCCTACGAGCAGTACTTC. Translating it yields CASSYSPRTASYEQYF.

The genes are TRBV28 and TRBJ1-4; TRBD1 aligns across 7 bases. J lost 4 bases, V lost 5 bases, and 10 bases had no gene match. Germline lookup yields CDR1 MDHEN and CDR2 SYDVKM. The CDR3 is made up of 16 amino acids. CDR3 coding DNA: TGTGCCAGCAGTCCCGGAGGGGGCAGGGGTAATGAAAAACTGTTTTTT. Amino acid sequence: CASSPGGGRGNEKLFF.

This clone occurred a few times. The CDR3 is CASSPGGVSYEQYF. In DNA, the CDR3 is TGTGCCAGCAGCCCGGGGGGGGTCTCCTACGAGCAGTACTTC. The chain has TRBV5-8 and TRBJ2-7; 8 bases match TRBD2. The CDR3 runs to 14 residues. The germline V gene encodes CDR1 SGHTS and CDR2 YDEGEE. J was trimmed by 0 bases and V by 4 bases; bases with no gene match: 3.

This chain uses TRBV7-9 with TRBJ2-7; TRBD1 matches at 7 bases. The CDR3 sequence is 14 residues long. V trimming: 4 bases; J trimming: 7 bases; junction bases outside the gene matches: 10. The V gene's germline CDR1 is SEHNR and CDR2 FQNEAQ (reference sequence). For the CDR3, the DNA is TGTGCCAGCAGCTCGGGACAGACCCTTATGGAGCAGTACTTC. Residues: CASSSGQTLMEQYF.

Written as DNA, the CDR3 is TGTGCCAGCAGCTCGGGCACAGGGTGGCCTGAAGCTTTCTTT. Protein sequence: CASSSGTGWPEAFF. The chain is built from TRBV28 and TRBJ1-1, with a weak D call TRBD1 (6 bases). The CDR3 covers 14 residues. Germline CDR1 is MDHEN and CDR2 is SYDVKM. Trimming cost V 6 bases and J 6 bases, with 17 bases left between them.

The V and J genes are TRBV12-5 and TRBJ1-1; no reliable D call. Germline V gene data show CDR1 as LGHNT and CDR2 as FRNRAP. V was pared by 0 bases and J by 6 bases, with 8 bases between. This CDR3 has 13 residues. CDR3 coding DNA: TGTGCTAGTGGTTTGGTACTTAAGTCTGAAGCTTTCTTT. Encoded protein: CASGLVLKSEAFF.

There are a few counts of this clone. V is TRBV28 and J is TRBJ1-3; no reliable D call. Germline CDR1 MDHEN, CDR2 SYDVKM. The CDR3 spans 16 residues. With 6 bases removed from V and 0 bases from J, the gap between germline ends came to 15 bases. The CDR3 reads CASSSPGSYSGNTIYF. DNA of the CDR3: TGTGCCAGCAGCTCCCCGGGGTCCTACTCTGGAAACACCATATATTTT.

The rearrangement uses TRBV5-1 and TRBJ1-1; 10 bases match TRBD1. From germline, CDR1 is SGHRS and CDR2 YFSETQ. Losses at the gene ends were 3 bases for V and 1 base for J; bases not matched to a gene: 6. This CDR3 has 16 residues. CDR3 sequence: CASSSGQGVSNTEAFF. The CDR3 DNA is TGCGCCAGCAGCTCTGGACAGGGGGTATCGAACACTGAAGCTTTCTTT.

The CDR3 bases are TGTGCCAGCAGTCCTCCCGGGACTCTCAATGAAAAACTGTTTTTT. It codes for CASSPPGTLNEKLFF. The rearrangement joins TRBV2 to TRBJ1-4; TRBD1 might be the D (5 bases). V shed 5 bases and J shed 5 bases, with 15 bases lying between them. CDR1 and CDR2 (germline): SNHLY, FYNNEI. The CDR3 has 15 amino acids.

The chain employs TRBV6-5 and TRBJ2-5; 12 nucleotides line up with TRBD2. The germline CDR1 and CDR2 sequences are MNHEY and SVGAGI. The CDR3 totals 15 residues. The ends lost 9 bases at V and 3 bases at J; junction bases unmatched: 8. The CDR3 protein is CARSSLAGGKETQYF. Here the CDR3 DNA reads TGTGCCAGGTCGTCGCTAGCGGGGGGGAAAGAGACCCAGTACTTC.

The gene calls are TRBV27 and TRBJ2-7; maybe TRBD1 (6 bases). Trimming took off 0 bases at V and 5 bases at J, with 14 bases between the two ends. Per germline, CDR1 MNHEY and CDR2 SMNVEV (reference sequence). This CDR3 contains 15 residues. CDR3 loop: CASSLSAQGINEQYF. The CDR3 nucleotides are TGTGCCAGCAGTTTATCGGCACAGGGTATCAACGAGCAGTACTTC.

The gene calls are TRBV5-1 and TRBJ2-5; the D gene is possibly TRBD2 (6 bases). Germline CDR1 reads SGHRS; CDR2 reads YFSETQ. CDR3 length: 14 amino acids. The V gene lost 2 bases and the J gene lost 3 bases, with 11 bases spanning the gap. This CDR3 is CASSFLGGKETQYF. The CDR3 region has the DNA TGCGCCAGCAGCTTCCTGGGAGGAAAAGAGACCCAGTACTTC.

The genes are TRBV5-1 and TRBJ1-6; 8 bases match TRBD1. Per the germline V gene, CDR1 is SGHRS and CDR2 is YFSETQ. Germline trimming cut 4 bases from V and 6 bases from J; bases unmatched to any gene: 3. The CDR3 has 14 residues. For the CDR3, the DNA is TGCGCCAGCAGCCGCGACAGGGGTAATTCACCCCTCCACTTT. It is translated as CASSRDRGNSPLHF. Full variable domain (missing parts from reference TRBV5-1 and TRBJ1-6): KAGVTQTPRYLIKTRGQQVTLSCSPISGHRSVSWYQQTPGQGLQFLFEYFSETQRNKGNFPGRFSGRQFSNSRSEMNVSTLELGDSALYLCASSRDRGNSPLHFGNGTRLTVT.

The chain has TRBV7-2 and TRBJ1-2; 9 bases fit TRBD1. V lost 1 base to trimming and J lost 3 bases; unmatched junction nucleotides: 9. CDR1 SGHTA and CDR2 FQGNSA come from the germline V gene. The CDR3 spans 17 residues. CDR3 bases: TGTGCCAGCAGCTTAGTAATGGGACAGGGATATGACTATGGCTACACCTTC. Its translation: CASSLVMGQGYDYGYTF. Combining the CDR3 with reference TRBV7-2 and TRBJ1-2 gives the whole variable domain GAGVSQSPSNKVTEKGKDVELRCDPISGHTALYWYRQSLGQGLEFLIYFQGNSAPDKSGLPSDRFSAERTGGSVSTLTIQRTQQEDSAVYLCASSLVMGQGYDYGYTFGSGTRLTVV.

Only a few counts were recorded for this clone. The chain is built from TRBV6-4 and TRBJ2-1; D remains unclear. The CDR3 totals 14 residues. Germline V gene lookup returns CDR1 MRHNA and CDR2 SNTAGT. Trimming took 3 bases from V and 2 from J, leaving 8 bases between them. As DNA, the CDR3 is TGTGCCAGCAGTGAAAGAGCCACCTACAATGAGCAGTTCTTC. It is translated as CASSERATYNEQFF.

This clone was detected only a few times. V is TRBV5-6 and J is TRBJ2-4; D is unresolved. The CDR3 totals 14 residues. Trimming stripped 1 base from V and 7 bases from J, with 12 bases between. Germline CDR1 SGHDT, CDR2 YYEEEE. The chain's CDR3 is CASSLWAASNIQYF. For the CDR3, the DNA is TGTGCCAGCAGCTTGTGGGCCGCGAGCAACATTCAGTACTTC.

The chain has TRBV20-1 and TRBJ1-1; D possibly corresponds to TRBD1 (6 bases). The V end lost 8 bases, the J end lost 8 bases, and 15 bases lay between the germline ends. The length of the CDR3 is 11 residues. Germline assignment: CDR1 DFQATT and CDR2 SNEGSKA (reference sequence). CDR3 protein: CSSLRTVEAFF. The DNA of the CDR3 is TGCAGTTCCCTTAGGACAGTAGAAGCTTTCTTT.

CDR3 DNA: TGCGCCAGCACCGCGGGGGGAGGGTACGACGAGCAGTACTTC. Translation: CASTAGGGYDEQYF. V is TRBV5-1 and J is TRBJ2-7; 8 bases agree with TRBD2. The CDR3 is made up of 14 amino acids. Germline CDR1 and CDR2: SGHRS and YFSETQ. Unmatched junction bases numbered 10, after V lost 6 bases and J lost 5 bases.

J is TRBJ2-3 and V is TRBV7-9; D ambiguous. Trimming removed 5 bases from V and 1 base from J, with 10 bases in between. CDR3 length: 14 amino acids. Germline V gene data show CDR1 as SEHNR and CDR2 as FQNEAQ (reference sequence). The DNA of the CDR3 is TGTGCCAGCAGCCCCGCACGAGGCACAGATACGCAGTATTTT. It specifies CASSPARGTDTQYF. Full variable domain (rest looked up from reference TRBV7-9 and TRBJ2-3): DTGVSQNPRHKITKRGQNVTFRCDPISEHNRLYWYRQTLGQGPEFLTYFQNEAQLEKSRLLSDRFSAERPKGSFSTLEIQRTEQGDSAMYLCASSPARGTDTQYFGPGTRLTVL.

This chain connects TRBV7-2 to TRBJ1-3; 10 bases agree with TRBD1. The germline V gene has CDR1 SGHTA and CDR2 FQGNSA. The CDR3 runs 15 residues. After removal of 6 bases from V and 2 bases from J, the junction contained 4 bases not matched to a gene. As DNA, the CDR3 is TGTGCCAGCAGTCCGGACAGGGGGACTGGAAACACCATATATTTT. It translates to CASSPDRGTGNTIYF.

V and J are TRBV5-4 and TRBJ1-1, with D tentatively TRBD1 (5 bases). V lost 6 bases, J lost 3 bases, and 18 bases lay in between. The CDR3 has 15 residues. Germline lookup yields CDR1 SGHNT and CDR2 YYREEE (reference sequence). CDR3 amino acids: CASTLKAGRDTEAFF. CDR3 sequence (DNA): TGTGCCAGCACCCTGAAGGCGGGGCGGGACACTGAAGCTTTCTTT.

V gene TRBV21-1 combines with J gene TRBJ1-1; the D call of TRBD1 is as the table states it, not checked on the DNA. TRBV21-1 is listed as a pseudogene. CDR3 length: 14 amino acids. CDR3 sequence: CASSKGPKSTEAFF. In DNA form, the CDR3 reads TGTGCCAGCAGCAAGGGCCCTAAAAGCACTGAAGCTTTCTTT.

The CDR3 sequence: CASSSDRVTNTQYF. CDR3 nucleotide sequence: TGTGCCAGCAGCTCGGACAGGGTAACGAATACGCAGTATTTT. The chain carries TRBV14 and TRBJ2-3, with TRBD1 matching over 8 bases. The CDR3 has 14 amino acids. With 5 bases clipped from V and 7 bases from J, the junction kept 8 bases outside the gene matches. Germline CDR1 SGHDN, CDR2 FVKESK.